One and the same sample provided the 24 T cell receptor beta chains below, sequenced in a study of STAT3 mutations in large granular lymphocyte leukemia. General study points: Every T-cell large granular lymphocyte leukemia patient had at least one immunodominant TCR beta clonotype.

The assay was immunoSEQ multiplex PCR, and TCRdb's table has in-frame clones only and misses some. The sample has about 10,000 clones; more than 75% are singletons. Which antigens these TCRs recognize remains unknown. Source material: peripheral blood mononuclear cells. These receptors came from a man aged 60 to 69 with T-cell large granular lymphocyte leukemia. Some clones in this sample may be carry-over from other donors' samples.

The chain has TRBV11-2 and TRBJ1-5; a possible D gene is TRBD1 (6 bases). The CDR3 runs 15 residues. The germline CDR1 and CDR2 sequences are SGHAT and FQNNGV. Trimming pared 3 bases from V and 0 bases from J, leaving 9 bases between. This CDR3 is CASSFGTSSNQPQHF. The DNA for the CDR3 is TGTGCCAGCAGCTTTGGGACAAGTAGCAATCAGCCCCAGCATTTT.

This clone was detected once. The chain combines TRBV5-6 with TRBJ1-2; D uncertain. The CDR3 contains 14 residues. V shed 4 bases and J shed 3 bases, with 13 bases lying between them. Germline V gene sequence: CDR1 SGHDT, CDR2 YYEEEE. DNA of the CDR3: TGTGCCAGCAGCCCCGGGCTTACATACTATGGCTACACCTTC. It is translated as CASSPGLTYYGYTF.

This rearrangement joins TRBV10-3 to TRBJ2-7, with 13 bases lining up with TRBD2. Trimming at V came to 6 bases and at J to 0 bases, leaving 11 bases not matched to a gene. The CDR3 is 18 residues long. In germline, CDR1 is ENHRY, CDR2 SYGVKD. The chain's CDR3 is CAISPGLAGPTSSYEQYF. DNA for the CDR3: TGTGCCATCAGCCCGGGACTAGCGGGACCCACGAGCTCCTACGAGCAGTACTTC.

This chain connects TRBV10-2 to TRBJ1-1, with D unresolved. Trimming left V 2 bases short and J 6 bases short, with 19 bases between. Germline CDR1 is WSHSY and CDR2 is SAAADI. The CDR3 covers 16 residues. In nucleotides, the CDR3 is TGCGCCAGCAGTGAGCCACGATTTGGAAAGAGGGCTGAAGCTTTCTTT. Its protein product is CASSEPRFGKRAEAFF.

The chain links TRBV6-5 to TRBJ2-5, with no clear D. With 0 bases removed from V and 1 base from J, the gap between germline ends came to 9 bases. Germline V CDR1 and CDR2: MNHEY, SVGAGI. CDR3 size: 15 residues. The CDR3 reads CASSYSQGFQETQYF. Here the CDR3 DNA reads TGTGCCAGCAGTTACTCGCAAGGATTCCAAGAGACCCAGTACTTC.

The chain carries TRBV10-3 and TRBJ1-2; the D gene is possibly TRBD1 (5 bases). The germline V gene has CDR1 ENHRY and CDR2 SYGVKD. There are 16 residues in the CDR3. V dropped 5 bases and J dropped 4 bases, with 20 bases sitting between them. The CDR3 protein is CAISRDGAGKSYGYTF. DNA of the CDR3: TGTGCCATCAGTAGAGACGGGGCAGGCAAAAGCTATGGCTACACCTTC.

The gene calls are TRBV27 and TRBJ2-3; 14 bases are a match to TRBD2. CDR1 MNHEY and CDR2 SMNVEV come from the germline V gene (reference sequence). V dropped 5 bases and J dropped 6; count of bases not matched to a gene: 7. This CDR3 has 16 residues. In DNA, the CDR3 is TGTGCCAGCAGTCCGGGACTAGCGGGAGTGACGGATACGCAGTATTTT. Its protein product is CASSPGLAGVTDTQYF.

The chain combines TRBV27 with TRBJ2-1; 9 bases fit TRBD2. Looked up from germline, CDR1 is MNHEY and CDR2 is SMNVEV (reference sequence). V gave up 4 bases and J gave up 12 bases; unmatched junction bases: 19. This CDR3 spans 17 amino acids. The CDR3 protein is CASSSLAGEGSRGRQFF. The DNA for the CDR3 is TGTGCCAGCAGTTCCTTAGCGGGAGAGGGTTCCAGAGGCCGGCAGTTCTTC.

The CDR3 bases are TGTGCCAGTCTTGGGGCGGGGAGACGGGGCTACACCTTC. Translating gives CASLGAGRRGYTF. This chain connects TRBV28 to TRBJ1-2, with a weak D call TRBD1 (5 bases). Trimming removed 9 bases at V and 8 bases at J, with 19 bases between. The CDR3 has 13 residues. The germline CDR1 and CDR2 sequences are MDHEN and SYDVKM.

This clone was counted once. The chain is built from TRBV6-5 and TRBJ2-4; D perhaps matches TRBD2 (6 bases). V dropped 9 bases and J dropped 6 bases, with 12 bases sitting between them. The CDR3 contains 12 residues. Germline CDR1 and CDR2: MNHEY and SVGAGI. This CDR3 reads CASGGRRNIQYF. For the CDR3, the DNA is TGTGCCAGTGGAGGGAGGAGAAACATTCAGTACTTC.

The rearrangement links TRBV4-1 to TRBJ1-2; unclear D gene. This CDR3 has 12 residues. Trimming stripped 10 bases from V and 8 bases from J, with 17 bases between. Germline-derived CDR1 and CDR2 are MGHRA and YSYEKL. CDR3 loop: CATQDLQDGYTF. In DNA form, the CDR3 reads TGCGCCACCCAGGACCTTCAGGACGGCTACACCTTC.

This clone was seen just once. J is TRBJ1-4 and V is TRBV6-6; D remains unclear. The CDR3 totals 16 residues. Germline V gene sequence: CDR1 MNHNY, CDR2 SVGAGI (reference sequence). V lost 6 bases, J lost 5 bases, and 19 bases lay in between. The CDR3, as DNA: TGTGCCAGCAGCCCCCCCCGCGGACGTCAAAATGAAAAACTGTTTTTT. This codes for CASSPPRGRQNEKLFF.

The chain's CDR3 is CASGTESYEQYF. The CDR3 DNA follows: TGTGCCAGCGGGACGGAGTCCTACGAGCAGTACTTC. The chain joins TRBV28 to TRBJ2-7; D assignment may be TRBD1 or TRBD2 (5 bases each). Germline CDR1 MDHEN, CDR2 SYDVKM. The CDR3 totals 12 residues. Trimming left V 8 bases short and J 1 base short, with 9 bases between.

This sequence joins TRBV2 and TRBJ1-1, with TRBD1 identical over 7 bases. Looked up from germline, CDR1 is SNHLY and CDR2 is FYNNEI. This CDR3 region has 14 residues. V dropped 7 bases and J dropped 6; count of bases not matched to a gene: 11. The CDR3 region has the DNA TGTGCCAGCACTCGGTCAGGGGGAAGAGCTGAAGCTTTCTTT. The encoded protein is CASTRSGGRAEAFF.

The chain employs TRBV2 and TRBJ2-7, with 12 bases that match TRBD2. CDR3 length equals 15 residues. Germline V gene sequence: CDR1 SNHLY, CDR2 FYNNEI. The V and J ends lost 2 bases and 6 bases, in that order; junction bases with no gene match: 5. CDR3 coding DNA: TGTGCCAGCAGTGAACTAGCGGGAGGGCCCTCCGAGCAGTACTTC. This encodes CASSELAGGPSEQYF.

This clone is labeled medium-sized. The CDR3 region is CASSGQDSSYEQYF. The DNA for the CDR3 is TGTGCCAGCAGTGGACAGGATTCTTCCTACGAGCAGTACTTC. This chain uses TRBV27 with TRBJ2-7; 7 nucleotides align to TRBD1. CDR3 size: 14 residues. Trimming took 5 bases from V and 1 from J; bases not matched to a gene: 5. The germline gives CDR1 MNHEY, CDR2 SMNVEV (reference sequence).

The chain couples TRBV19 to TRBJ2-3; maybe TRBD2 (6 bases). Germline-derived CDR1 and CDR2 are LNHDA and SQIVND (reference sequence). Trimming pared 7 bases from V and 6 bases from J, leaving 20 bases between. The CDR3 sequence is 15 residues long. As DNA, the CDR3 is TGTGCCAGTACCCCCGGACCGGGGCGGGGTGATACGCAGTATTTT. This gives the protein CASTPGPGRGDTQYF.

The chain recombines TRBV5-6 with TRBJ2-7, with D possibly being TRBD2 (6 bases). Looked up from germline, CDR1 is SGHDT and CDR2 is YYEEEE. The CDR3 is 15 amino acids. With 5 bases removed from V and 0 bases from J, the gap between germline ends came to 15 bases. CDR3: CASRPVAGSSYEQYF. DNA for the CDR3: TGTGCCAGCAGGCCCGTCGCGGGGAGCTCCTACGAGCAGTACTTC.

V usage is TRBV9 and J usage is TRBJ2-7; a weak D match, TRBD2 (5 bases). V lost 0 bases and J lost 4, with 14 bases in between. Germline assignment: CDR1 SGDLS and CDR2 YYNGEE. The CDR3 covers 15 residues. CDR3 in amino acids: CASSVAPRLQYEQYF. As DNA, the CDR3 is TGTGCCAGCAGCGTAGCTCCGAGACTACAGTACGAGCAGTACTTC.

This clone was recorded a few times. This sequence joins TRBV7-2 and TRBJ1-2, with TRBD1 identical over 8 bases. Germline V gene sequence: CDR1 SGHTA, CDR2 FQGNSA. The CDR3 is 16 amino acids. V shed 1 base and J 4 bases; nucleotides not matched to a gene: 8. The CDR3 sequence is CASSLVSRGPVYGYTF. CDR3 in DNA: TGTGCCAGCAGCTTAGTTAGCAGGGGGCCGGTCTATGGCTACACCTTC.

The rearrangement links TRBV2 to TRBJ1-2; D remains unclear. The V and J ends lost 3 bases and 4 bases respectively, with 12 bases between them. The CDR3 covers 14 residues. Per the germline V gene, CDR1 is SNHLY and CDR2 is FYNNEI. The CDR3 bases are TGTGCCAGCAGTGAGAGTGGGATGTCCTATGGCTACACCTTC. Translating gives CASSESGMSYGYTF.

The gene calls are TRBV7-2 and TRBJ1-2; TRBD1 is a possible D gene (6 bases). Germline CDR1 and CDR2: SGHTA and FQGNSA. V dropped 8 bases and J dropped 9 bases, with 13 bases sitting between them. This CDR3 is 11 amino acids long. For the CDR3, the DNA is TGTGCCAGCGGAAGAGACAGGAGCTACACCTTC. It translates to CASGRDRSYTF.

In this sample, this clone turned up a few times. This chain connects TRBV10-3 to TRBJ2-3; TRBD2 aligns across 12 bases. Germline V lookup: CDR1 ENHRY, CDR2 SYGVKD. The CDR3 is 18 residues long. V dropped 0 bases and J dropped 0; count of bases not matched to a gene: 4. The CDR3 protein is CAISESWTSGTSTDTQYF. The CDR3, as DNA: TGTGCCATCAGTGAGTCCTGGACTAGCGGGACTAGCACAGATACGCAGTATTTT.

V gene TRBV19 combines with J gene TRBJ2-3; possibly TRBD2 for D (5 bases). V lost 6 bases, J lost 2 bases, and 15 bases lay in between. This CDR3 contains 15 residues. Germline V gives CDR1 LNHDA, CDR2 SQIVND (reference sequence). The CDR3 DNA reads TGTGCCAGTAGCAGCGGATTACCTAACACAGATACGCAGTATTTT. Translating gives CASSSGLPNTDTQYF.